One sample yielded the 5 T cell receptor beta chains listed below, sequenced in a study of PD-L1 blockade in urothelial cancer. Profiled with immunoSEQ multiplex PCR; TCRdb holds only in-frame clones, not every one. The profile shows some 50,000 clones, approximately 88% of them singletons. The source material was PBMCs, sampled around atezolizumab (anti-PD-L1) treatment. The receptors here all came from a man at least 80 years old with urothelial cancer.

The chain has TRBV6-1 and TRBJ2-5, with TRBD2 matching over 11 bases. Germline V gives CDR1 MNHNS, CDR2 SASEGT. The CDR3 extends over 16 amino acids. With V trimmed by 3 bases and J by 5 bases, 8 bases remained unmatched. DNA for the CDR3: TGTGCCAGCAGTGACTTTTCTAGCGGGAGGATTGAGACCCAGTACTTC. It translates to CASSDFSSGRIETQYF.

The genes are TRBV6-1 and TRBJ2-7, with D hard to call. The CDR3 contains 14 residues. V dropped 6 bases and J dropped 6 bases, with 18 bases sitting between them. CDR1 is MNHNS and CDR2 is SASEGT in the germline V gene. The CDR3 region is CASSKQPPSPEQYF. Written as DNA, the CDR3 is TGTGCCAGCAGCAAACAGCCTCCCTCTCCCGAGCAGTACTTC.

This chain uses TRBV7-2 with TRBJ1-1, with TRBD1 matching 7 bases. CDR1 and CDR2 from the germline V gene are SGHTA and FQGNSA. The CDR3 is made up of 13 amino acids. V dropped 2 bases and J dropped 6; count of bases not matched to a gene: 3. The CDR3: CASSLSTGAEAFF. The CDR3 DNA reads TGTGCCAGCAGCTTAAGCACAGGGGCTGAAGCTTTCTTT.

The chain couples TRBV7-6 to TRBJ1-2; 9 bases are shared with TRBD1. CDR1 and CDR2 from the germline V gene are SGHVS and FNYEAQ. The V and J ends lost 1 base and 5 bases, in that order; junction bases with no gene match: 2. This CDR3 is built from 14 residues. This CDR3 reads CASSLDDRGYGYTF. The CDR3, as DNA: TGTGCCAGCAGCTTAGATGACAGGGGGTATGGCTACACCTTC.

The J gene is TRBJ2-7, the V gene TRBV20-1; D not resolved. Germline CDR1 DFQATT, CDR2 SNEGSKA (reference sequence). The V gene lost 0 bases and the J gene lost 7 bases, with 7 bases spanning the gap. The CDR3 totals 11 residues. CDR3 loop: CSARDLQEQYF. The CDR3 bases are TGCAGTGCTAGAGATCTGCAGGAGCAGTACTTC.